This T cell receptor beta chain was obtained from a study of human T cells and chemical hapten exposure. Background on the study: A roughly 2 cm by roughly 2 cm inner upper arm patch received 2% DPC for sensitization. Patients were mainly female, each with alopecia areata, totalis or universalis. Small pooled library volume differences chiefly drove per-sample TCR yield variation.

V gave up 2 bases and J gave up 6 bases, with 8 bases separating them. CDR1 is KGHSH, CDR2 LQKENI, per germline. The CDR3 sequence is 14 residues long. This clonotype has only a few counts. What the library attached to individual cDNA molecules were unique molecular identifiers. TCRdb reanalysed the RACE reads using MiXCR and keeps one entry per CDR3 protein. The sample carries some 200,000 distinct CDR3 sequences, just under 30% recorded once. The sample's time point: pre-sensitization, week 0. Documented treatment: therapeutic diphenylcyclopropenone sensitization with weekly scalp DPC. The rearrangement joins TRBV18 to TRBJ1-6; D gene unclear. The TCR sequence derives from a woman aged 25 to 39 with alopecia areata. Some clones in this sample may be carry-over from other donors' samples. The starting material was whole blood, obtained in connection with sensitization to the hapten diphenylcyclopropenone (DPC). The CDR3 spells CASSPAGRNSPLHF. Written as DNA, the CDR3 is TGTGCCAGCTCACCAGCCGGCCGTAATTCACCCCTCCACTTT.